This passage covers 27 T cell receptor beta chains from one sample sequenced in a study of shared clonotypes between healthy human individuals. The protocol was immunoSEQ multiplex PCR, while the TCRdb copy is restricted to in-frame clones and leaves out a portion. Among 2 million to 2.5 million clones listed, 90% to 97% were seen once. The sequenced sample was naive CD4+ T cells sorted from blood. Subset specified: CD45RA+ positively selected. These receptors all come from a man in his late teens or twenties in good health.

The rearrangement links TRBV6-5 to TRBJ1-1; D remains unclear. CDR1 is MNHEY and CDR2 is SVGAGI in the germline V gene. Between the trimmed V and J ends, which lost 4 bases and 3 bases, there was a span of 12 bases. The CDR3 loop spans 14 amino acids. The CDR3 is CASSSQLGDTEAFF. The CDR3 coding sequence is TGTGCCAGCAGTTCCCAACTGGGAGACACTGAAGCTTTCTTT.

This clone was detected once. The rearrangement links TRBV18 to TRBJ2-3; D ambiguous. The length of the CDR3 is 15 residues. Looked up from germline, CDR1 is KGHSH and CDR2 is LQKENI. Trimming stripped 2 bases from V and 2 bases from J, with 11 bases between. The CDR3 reads CASSPRGQDTDTQYF. DNA for the CDR3: TGTGCCAGCTCACCAAGAGGCCAGGACACAGATACGCAGTATTTT.

This clone was counted only a few times. The CDR3 is CASFNTANTGELFF. DNA of the CDR3: TGTGCCAGCTTCAATACGGCGAACACCGGGGAGCTGTTTTTT. This chain links TRBV6-6 with TRBJ2-2; D is unclear. The V end lost 8 bases, the J end lost 0 bases, and 10 bases lay between the germline ends. In germline, CDR1 is MNHNY, CDR2 SVGAGI (reference sequence). The CDR3 has 14 residues.

The V and J genes are TRBV30 and TRBJ2-5, with no clear D. The ends were cut back, 1 base at V and 2 bases at J, with 11 bases in the middle. The CDR3 loop spans 14 amino acids. Germline V gives CDR1 GTSNPN, CDR2 SVGIG (reference sequence). The CDR3 loop reads CAWSGRRKQETQYF. The CDR3 DNA is TGTGCCTGGAGTGGGAGACGGAAGCAAGAGACCCAGTACTTC.

In the case of this clone: The sample holds other DNA sequences that translate to the same CDR3. The chain links TRBV7-3 to TRBJ2-5; D is unclear. V was cut by 2 bases and J by 5 bases, with 9 bases left in between. Germline CDR1 SGHTA, CDR2 FQGTGA. There are 13 residues in the CDR3. DNA for the CDR3: TGTGCCAGCAGCTTATCAAGCCTGGAGACCCAGTACTTC. Amino acids: CASSLSSLETQYF.

The rearrangement joins TRBV2 to TRBJ1-2; the match to TRBD1 covers 8 bases. Germline assignment: CDR1 SNHLY and CDR2 FYNNEI. After removal of 3 bases from V and 7 bases from J, the junction contained 7 bases not matched to a gene. The CDR3 covers 14 residues. Here the CDR3 DNA reads TGTGCCAGCAGTGAGAACAGGGGGTACGCTGGCTACACCTTC. Translating gives CASSENRGYAGYTF. The complete variable domain, with remaining parts taken from reference TRBV2 and TRBJ1-2, reads EPEVTQTPSHQVTQMGQEVILRCVPISNHLYFYWYRQILGQKVEFLVSFYNNEISEKSEIFDDQFSVERPDGSNFTLKIRSTKLEDSAMYFCASSENRGYAGYTFGSGTRLTVV.

The V and J genes are TRBV27 and TRBJ1-2, with D perhaps matching TRBD1 (6 bases). Germline V gene data show CDR1 as MNHEY and CDR2 as SMNVEV (reference sequence). The CDR3 runs 13 residues. Trimming took off 2 bases at V and 8 bases at J, with 12 bases between the two ends. This CDR3 is CASSLEGVGGYTF. DNA for the CDR3: TGTGCCAGCAGTTTAGAGGGGGTTGGGGGCTACACCTTC.

V usage is TRBV10-2 and J usage is TRBJ2-1, with 10 positions matching TRBD2. The CDR3 length is 13 residues. The germline V gene encodes CDR1 WSHSY and CDR2 SAAADI. V lost 8 bases and J lost 3; bases outside the gene matches: 1. Here the CDR3 reads CASLAGGYNEQFF. In DNA form, the CDR3 reads TGCGCCAGCTTAGCGGGAGGCTACAATGAGCAGTTCTTC.

This clone appeared once. The junction departs from germline at one end; a sequencing error may be responsible. The J gene is TRBJ2-3, the V gene TRBV7-7, with D unresolved. The CDR3 has 14 amino acids. Germline V lookup: CDR1 SSHAT, CDR2 FNYEAQ (reference sequence). CDR3 in amino acids: CASSSGLATDTQYF. As DNA, the CDR3 is TGTGCTAGCAGCTCTGGATTGGCGACAGATACGCAGTATTTT.

The chain employs TRBV5-1 and TRBJ1-4; 8 bases agree with TRBD1. The CDR3 is 16 amino acids. The junction had 6 bases not matched to a gene; V was cut back by 0 bases and J by 5 bases. Germline V CDR1 and CDR2: SGHRS, YFSETQ. The CDR3 spells CASSLGTGTGNEKLFF. In DNA form, the CDR3 reads TGCGCCAGCAGCTTGGGGACAGGGACAGGAAATGAAAAACTGTTTTTT. Full variable domain (outside the CDR3, taken from reference TRBV5-1 and TRBJ1-4): KAGVTQTPRYLIKTRGQQVTLSCSPISGHRSVSWYQQTPGQGLQFLFEYFSETQRNKGNFPGRFSGRQFSNSRSEMNVSTLELGDSALYLCASSLGTGTGNEKLFFGSGTQLSVL.

The chain joins TRBV10-3 to TRBJ2-7, with 12 bases fitting TRBD2. Germline-derived CDR1 and CDR2 are ENHRY and SYGVKD. The CDR3 covers 14 residues. J gave up 4 bases and V 6 bases, and 4 bases lay outside the gene matches. Written as DNA, the CDR3 is TGTGCCATCAGACGACTAGCGGGAGAGTACGAGCAGTACTTC. Translating it yields CAIRRLAGEYEQYF.

In this sample, this clone turned up once. The chain's CDR3 is CASSDGTVNSGNTIYF. CDR3 bases: TGTGCCAGTAGTGATGGGACGGTGAACTCTGGAAACACCATATATTTT. This sequence joins TRBV19 and TRBJ1-3; tentative D call: TRBD1 (5 bases). V was cut by 5 bases and J by 0 bases, with 14 bases left in between. In germline, CDR1 is LNHDA, CDR2 SQIVND (reference sequence). The CDR3 is 16 residues long.

The gene calls are TRBV6-6 and TRBJ1-2; no definite D call. This CDR3 region has 15 residues. The germline CDR1 and CDR2 sequences are MNHNY and SVGAGI (reference sequence). V was cut by 5 bases and J by 1 base, with 14 bases left in between. CDR3 nucleotides: TGTGCCAGCAGTCACACGATTAAGATTAACTATGGCTACACCTTC. Amino acids: CASSHTIKINYGYTF.

This clone was recorded only once. V gene TRBV30 combines with J gene TRBJ1-1; TRBD1 matches 8 bases. J gave up 3 bases and V 0 bases, and 6 bases lay outside the gene matches. Germline CDR1 reads GTSNPN; CDR2 reads SVGIG (reference sequence). The CDR3 length is 15 residues. The CDR3 DNA reads as TGTGCCTGGAGTGTACAGGGGGTTTTGGACACTGAAGCTTTCTTT. Its translation: CAWSVQGVLDTEAFF.

Written as DNA, the CDR3 is TGTGCCAGCAGCCCTCGTTCCAACAGGGCAAATGAGCAGTTCTTC. Its protein is CASSPRSNRANEQFF. V usage is TRBV5-4 and J usage is TRBJ2-1, with D tentatively TRBD1 (6 bases). The germline CDR1 and CDR2 sequences are SGHNT and YYREEE (reference sequence). The CDR3 extends over 15 amino acids. V lost 4 bases to trimming and J lost 7 bases, with 18 bases between them.

This sequence joins TRBV6-5 and TRBJ2-7, with 7 bases identical to TRBD1. Germline assignment: CDR1 MNHEY and CDR2 SVGAGI. This CDR3 spans 13 amino acids. Losses at the gene ends were 9 bases for V and 1 base for J; bases not matched to a gene: 6. The CDR3 region has the DNA TGTGCCAGTAAAACAGGGGTTTCCTACGAGCAGTACTTC. Translated, it gives CASKTGVSYEQYF.

This chain connects TRBV7-2 to TRBJ2-7; tentatively, D is TRBD1 or TRBD2 (5 bases each). V lost 2 bases and J 3 bases, leaving 14 bases between the germline ends. The CDR3 loop spans 15 amino acids. CDR1 SGHTA and CDR2 FQGNSA come from the germline V gene. This CDR3 is CASSLYPGTLYEQYF. CDR3 DNA sequence: TGTGCCAGCAGCTTATACCCAGGGACCCTCTACGAGCAGTACTTC.

Of note for this clone: The sample has other DNA sequences that encode this CDR3 too. This chain uses TRBV9 with TRBJ2-1; no reliable D call. This CDR3 has 13 residues. V dropped 0 bases and J dropped 7 bases, with 8 bases sitting between them. CDR1 and CDR2 (germline): SGDLS, YYNGEE. CDR3 nucleotides: TGTGCCAGCAGCGTAGGGGCTGTTAATGAGCAGTTCTTC. This sequence encodes CASSVGAVNEQFF.

Comments on this clone: Other DNA sequences in the sample encode the same CDR3. The V and J genes are TRBV6-5 and TRBJ1-2; 7 bases map to TRBD1. V shed 5 bases and J 4 bases; nucleotides not matched to a gene: 4. The CDR3 loop spans 13 amino acids. In germline, CDR1 is MNHEY, CDR2 SVGAGI. CDR3 DNA sequence: TGTGCCAGCAGTCGAGACAGGGCCTATGGCTACACCTTC. Translated, it gives CASSRDRAYGYTF.

The V and J genes are TRBV10-3 and TRBJ2-2; no definite D call. This CDR3 is built from 18 residues. The V gene's germline CDR1 is ENHRY and CDR2 SYGVKD. The V and J ends lost 5 bases and 3 bases respectively, with 22 bases between them. The CDR3 sequence is CAISTYLGRPVYTGELFF. In DNA form, the CDR3 reads TGTGCCATCAGTACCTATCTCGGGCGACCCGTATACACCGGGGAGCTGTTTTTT.

CDR3 sequence reads: CASSAGGRIGNTIYF. In DNA form, the CDR3 reads TGTGCCAGCAGCGCCGGGGGACGGATTGGAAACACCATATATTTT. This chain connects TRBV9 to TRBJ1-3; a possible D gene is TRBD1 (5 bases). This CDR3 region has 15 residues. V lost 3 bases to trimming and J lost 3 bases, with 13 bases between them. Per germline, CDR1 SGDLS and CDR2 YYNGEE. The variable domain in full, completed from reference TRBV9 and TRBJ1-3, reads DSGVTQTPKHLITATGQRVTLRCSPRSGDLSVYWYQQSLDQGLQFLIQYYNGEERAKGNILERFSAQQFPDLHSELNLSSLELGDSALYFCASSAGGRIGNTIYFGEGSWLTVV.

The table lists this clone with a count of one. The chain has TRBV19 and TRBJ2-3; D remains ambiguous. CDR3 length: 14 amino acids. V lost 3 bases and J 0 bases, leaving 7 bases between the germline ends. The germline V gene encodes CDR1 LNHDA and CDR2 SQIVND (reference sequence). The CDR3 loop reads CASSIRRSTDTQYF. In DNA form, the CDR3 reads TGTGCCAGTAGTATTCGCCGTAGCACAGATACGCAGTATTTT.

This chain connects TRBV10-2 to TRBJ1-4, with no clear D. Trimming left V 8 bases short and J 0 bases short, with 16 bases between. Germline-derived CDR1 and CDR2 are WSHSY and SAAADI. The CDR3 has 16 amino acids. CDR3 DNA: TGCGCCAGCCTGGAGGCGCCAGGCTCAACTAATGAAAAACTGTTTTTT. It specifies CASLEAPGSTNEKLFF.

The rearrangement links TRBV6-6 to TRBJ2-3; D is possibly TRBD2 (6 bases). The CDR3 consists of 15 residues. With 7 bases removed from V and 5 bases from J, the gap between germline ends came to 19 bases. The V gene's germline CDR1 is MNHNY and CDR2 SVGAGI (reference sequence). The CDR3 DNA is TGTGCCAGCACTCCACCGGGAGTCGGCAGAGATACGCAGTATTTT. Its protein is CASTPPGVGRDTQYF.

The chain has TRBV28 and TRBJ1-5, with D maybe TRBD1 (5 bases). V was trimmed by 3 bases and J by 5 bases, leaving 11 bases between them. CDR3 size: 14 residues. Germline CDR1 is MDHEN and CDR2 is SYDVKM. The CDR3 DNA sequence: TGTGCCAGCAGTTTGCACAGGATCGATCAGCCCCAGCATTTT. It codes for CASSLHRIDQPQHF. Supplemented by reference TRBV28 and TRBJ1-5, the full variable domain reads DVKVTQSSRYLVKRTGEKVFLECVQDMDHENMFWYRQDPGLGLRLIYFSYDVKMKEKGDIPEGYSVSREKKERFSLILESASTNQTSMYLCASSLHRIDQPQHFGDGTRLSIL.

The V and J genes are TRBV7-2 and TRBJ2-7; 9 nucleotides match TRBD2. This CDR3 comprises 14 residues. In germline, CDR1 is SGHTA, CDR2 FQGNSA. Trimming cost V 4 bases and J 6 bases; bases outside gene matches: 7. Here the CDR3 DNA reads TGTGCCAGCAGCTCAGGCGGGGGGGCCATCGAGCAGTACTTC. Amino acid sequence: CASSSGGGAIEQYF.

V and J are TRBV10-2 and TRBJ1-6; 8 nucleotides line up with TRBD1. This CDR3 is built from 18 residues. In germline, CDR1 is WSHSY, CDR2 SAAADI. V lost 6 bases to trimming and J lost 0 bases; unmatched junction nucleotides: 10. CDR3 DNA: TGCGCCAGCAGAACGACAGGGGCTAGGAGCTCCTATAATTCACCCCTCCACTTT. It specifies CASRTTGARSSYNSPLHF.